The 18 T cell receptor beta chains presented below share a single source sample, sequenced in a study of cytomegalovirus exposure and HLA in healthy donors. Amplification used 60 Vbeta primers and 13 Jbeta primers. Clones were read by immunoSEQ multiplex PCR, and TCRdb kept only the in-frame ones, dropping some. Of a few hundred thousand clones in the sample, over 90% are singletons; the top ten hold less than 2%. The sample taken for sequencing was PBMCs. The receptors were sampled from a girl aged 2 to 9 in good health and CMV-seronegative.

The V and J genes are TRBV6-5 and TRBJ2-1; 8 nucleotides align to TRBD2. Germline assignment: CDR1 MNHEY and CDR2 SVGAGI. With V trimmed by 4 bases and J by 3 bases, 5 bases remained unmatched. The CDR3 has 15 amino acids. The CDR3 DNA is TGTGCCAGCAGTTCCGGCGGGGGGCGCTACAATGAGCAGTTCTTC. This sequence encodes CASSSGGGRYNEQFF.

The rearrangement uses TRBV7-8 and TRBJ1-2, with D unresolved. CDR1 SGHVS and CDR2 FQNEAQ come from the germline V gene. The V end lost 0 bases, the J end lost 0 bases, and 8 bases lay between the germline ends. The CDR3 consists of 15 residues. The CDR3 sequence is CASSLAGDSNYGYTF. CDR3 nucleotides: TGTGCCAGCAGCTTAGCGGGAGATTCTAACTATGGCTACACCTTC. Variable domain in full (rest from reference TRBV7-8 and TRBJ1-2): GAGVSQSPRYKVAKRGQDVALRCDPISGHVSLFWYQQALGQGPEFLTYFQNEAQLDKSGLPSDRFFAERPEGSVSTLKIQRTQQEDSAVYLCASSLAGDSNYGYTFGSGTRLTVV.

CDR3 in DNA: TGCGCCAGCAGCGCCGGGACAGGGGGCGATCAGCCCCAGCATTTT. It is translated as CASSAGTGGDQPQHF. The gene calls are TRBV5-1 and TRBJ1-5, with TRBD1 identical over 12 bases. The trim removed 4 bases at V and 5 bases at J, leaving 4 bases unmatched. This CDR3 region has 15 residues. Germline V gene data show CDR1 as SGHRS and CDR2 as YFSETQ.

The gene calls are TRBV27 and TRBJ2-3, with TRBD2 identical over 14 bases. This CDR3 is built from 17 residues. Looked up from germline, CDR1 is MNHEY and CDR2 is SMNVEV (reference sequence). With V trimmed by 6 bases and J by 2 bases, 7 bases remained unmatched. CDR3 bases: TGTGCCAGCAGCCCCCTGGGACTAGCGGGGGACACAGATACGCAGTATTTT. As protein: CASSPLGLAGDTDTQYF.

The V and J genes are TRBV7-2 and TRBJ1-1; D is perhaps TRBD1 (5 bases). Germline CDR1 and CDR2: SGHTA and FQGNSA. This CDR3 has 15 residues. V lost 1 base, J lost 4 bases, and 13 bases lay in between. The CDR3 reads CASSLVDVGGTEAFF. The CDR3 nucleotides are TGTGCCAGCAGCTTAGTAGACGTGGGGGGCACTGAAGCTTTCTTT.

Note on this clone: The junction shows a germline mismatch at one end, possibly a read error. This chain links TRBV9 with TRBJ1-1; D unclear. CDR1 and CDR2 from the germline V gene are SGDLS and YYNGEE. CDR3 size: 15 residues. The CDR3 region is CASSTLEGTVTEALF. Written as DNA, the CDR3 is TGTGCCAGCAGCACCCTAGAGGGCACGGTTACTGAAGCTCTCTTT.

The chain combines TRBV29-1 with TRBJ1-1; D might be TRBD1 (6 bases). CDR3 length: 12 residues. V was shortened by 6 bases and J by 8 bases, with 16 bases between the two germline ends. The germline CDR1 and CDR2 sequences are SQVTM and ANQGSEA. The CDR3: CSVYRDTREAFF. The CDR3 region has the DNA TGCAGCGTCTACCGGGACACCCGAGAAGCTTTCTTT.

J is TRBJ1-5 and V is TRBV19; 9 bases fit TRBD1. CDR1 and CDR2 from the germline V gene are LNHDA and SQIVND (reference sequence). The length of the CDR3 is 14 residues. V dropped 6 bases and J dropped 6; count of bases not matched to a gene: 6. The CDR3 sequence is CASRTTGGPQPQHF. The CDR3 DNA reads as TGTGCCAGTAGGACGACAGGGGGGCCTCAGCCCCAGCATTTT.

This chain links TRBV9 with TRBJ2-5; D might be TRBD1 (5 bases). CDR1 and CDR2 (germline): SGDLS, YYNGEE. This CDR3 is built from 15 residues. V was shortened by 0 bases and J by 4 bases, with 13 bases between the two germline ends. This CDR3 reads CASSVGRVEIETQYF. The CDR3 coding sequence is TGTGCCAGCAGCGTAGGCAGGGTCGAAATAGAGACCCAGTACTTC.

The gene calls are TRBV6-5 and TRBJ2-3; D might be TRBD2 (6 bases). The V end was cut by 8 bases, the J end by 2 bases, with 17 bases between. The CDR3 length is 15 residues. Germline V CDR1 and CDR2: MNHEY, SVGAGI. CDR3 bases: TGTGCCAGCGGCAAAGCCGGGACTTTCACAGATACGCAGTATTTT. Translation: CASGKAGTFTDTQYF.

V and J are TRBV6-6 and TRBJ1-5; 7 nucleotides align to TRBD1. The germline V gene encodes CDR1 MNHNY and CDR2 SVGAGI (reference sequence). The CDR3 length is 15 residues. The V segment lost 4 bases and the J segment 4 bases; nucleotides outside the gene matches: 7. The CDR3 sequence is CASSSGSTGNQPQHF. The CDR3, as DNA: TGTGCCAGCAGTTCGGGTTCGACAGGGAATCAGCCCCAGCATTTT.

This chain uses TRBV5-6 with TRBJ1-4; the D is unclear. Trimming removed 1 base at V and 5 bases at J, with 12 bases between. CDR1 is SGHDT, CDR2 YYEEEE, per germline. The CDR3 covers 15 residues. This CDR3 is CASSLRRDGNEKLFF. CDR3 nucleotides: TGTGCCAGCAGCTTGCGCCGAGACGGGAATGAAAAACTGTTTTTT. The whole variable domain, filled in from reference TRBV5-6 and TRBJ1-4, reads DAGVTQSPTHLIKTRGQQVTLRCSPKSGHDTVSWYQQALGQGPQFIFQYYEEEERQRGNFPDRFSGHQFPNYSSELNVNALLLGDSALYLCASSLRRDGNEKLFFGSGTQLSVL.

The chain recombines TRBV19 with TRBJ1-5, with no clear D. The CDR3 sequence is 14 residues long. CDR1 is LNHDA, CDR2 SQIVND, per germline (reference sequence). Trimming left V 6 bases short and J 4 bases short, with 13 bases between. Written as DNA, the CDR3 is TGTGCCAGTAGCAGGACTAATCGGAATCAGCCCCAGCATTTT. It translates to CASSRTNRNQPQHF. Looking up the rest from reference TRBV19 and TRBJ1-5 gives the full variable domain: DGGITQSPKYLFRKEGQNVTLSCEQNLNHDAMYWYRQDPGQGLRLIYYSQIVNDFQKGDIAEGYSVSREKKESFPLTVTSAQKNPTAFYLCASSRTNRNQPQHFGDGTRLSIL.

V and J are TRBV4-2 and TRBJ2-2; D is unclear. Germline V gene data show CDR1 as LGHNA and CDR2 as YNFKEQ. This CDR3 has 15 residues. V was cut by 1 base and J by 3 bases, with 9 bases left in between. The CDR3 protein is CASSQGSRDTGELFF. Written as DNA, the CDR3 is TGTGCCAGCAGCCAAGGTAGCCGGGACACCGGGGAGCTGTTTTTT.

The table lists this clone with a few counts. J is TRBJ2-7 and V is TRBV25-1, with 7 bases lining up with TRBD1. The V gene's germline CDR1 is MGHDK and CDR2 SYGVNS. V lost 5 bases, J lost 7 bases, and 11 bases stayed unmatched. This CDR3 comprises 14 residues. CDR3 sequence (DNA): TGTGCCAGCAGTCCGGGACAGACCCTAGGGGAGCAGTACTTC. This encodes CASSPGQTLGEQYF.

The genes are TRBV7-2 and TRBJ1-5; 7 bases line up with TRBD1. CDR1 and CDR2 from the germline V gene are SGHTA and FQGNSA. This CDR3 has 16 residues. Losses at the gene ends were 1 base for V and 8 bases for J; bases not matched to a gene: 11. Here the CDR3 reads CASSLVGGALYEPQHF. As DNA, the CDR3 is TGTGCCAGCAGCTTAGTAGGGGGCGCCCTTTACGAGCCCCAGCATTTT.

The chain couples TRBV29-1 to TRBJ2-5; the D gene is possibly TRBD1 (6 bases). Germline V lookup: CDR1 SQVTM, CDR2 ANQGSEA. The CDR3 runs to 15 residues. V gave up 3 bases and J gave up 4 bases, with 18 bases separating them. CDR3 sequence reads: CSVDVGARIVETQYF. The DNA of the CDR3 is TGCAGCGTTGATGTGGGGGCGCGCATTGTAGAGACCCAGTACTTC.

The chain uses TRBV2 and TRBJ1-1; 8 bases match TRBD1. CDR3 size: 14 residues. Germline V CDR1 and CDR2: SNHLY, FYNNEI. Trimming removed 5 bases from V and 5 bases from J; junction bases left unmatched: 7. CDR3 in amino acids: CASSSRTGRTEAFF. CDR3 sequence (DNA): TGTGCCAGCAGTTCCCGGACAGGGCGAACTGAAGCTTTCTTT.